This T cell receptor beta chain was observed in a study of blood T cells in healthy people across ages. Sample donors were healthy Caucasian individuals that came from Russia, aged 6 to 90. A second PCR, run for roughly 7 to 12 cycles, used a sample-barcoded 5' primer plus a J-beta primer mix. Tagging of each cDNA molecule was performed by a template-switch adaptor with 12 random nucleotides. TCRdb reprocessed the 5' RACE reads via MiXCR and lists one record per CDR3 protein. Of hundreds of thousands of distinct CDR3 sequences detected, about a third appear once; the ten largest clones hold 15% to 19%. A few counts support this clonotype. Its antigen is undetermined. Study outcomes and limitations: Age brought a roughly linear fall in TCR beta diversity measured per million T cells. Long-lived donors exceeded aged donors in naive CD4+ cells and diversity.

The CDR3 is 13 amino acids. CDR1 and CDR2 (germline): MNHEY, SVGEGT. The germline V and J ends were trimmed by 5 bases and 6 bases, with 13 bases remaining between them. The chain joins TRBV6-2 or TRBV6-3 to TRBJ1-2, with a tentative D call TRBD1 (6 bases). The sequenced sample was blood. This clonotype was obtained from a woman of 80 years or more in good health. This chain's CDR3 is CASSVTGLDGYTF. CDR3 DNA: TGTGCCAGCAGTGTTACAGGGCTCGATGGCTACACCTTC.